A selection of T cell receptor beta chains follows, all from one sample in a study of PD-L1 blockade in urothelial cancer. Assay used: immunoSEQ multiplex PCR; TCRdb lists only in-frame clones, some missing. Among 60,000 to 75,000 clones listed, more than 75% were seen once. Material: PBMCs, obtained around atezolizumab (anti-PD-L1) treatment. These receptors all stem from a man in his 60s with urothelial cancer. Both conserved end residues are trimmed from each CDR3. A D gene is named only where the DNA matches it firmly.

TRBD2,TRBJ2-2,TRBV7-9,ASRLAGANTGELF
-,TRBJ1-3,TRBV28,ASSSGNTIY
TRBD2,TRBJ2-7,TRBV5-1,ASTAGGTYEQY
TRBD1,TRBJ2-3,TRBV9,ASSFRDRRTDTQY
TRBD1,TRBJ1-1,TRBV29-1,SVGTGGSDEAF
TRBD1,TRBJ2-7,TRBV15,ATSRIGGTGYYEQY
TRBD1,TRBJ1-3,TRBV7-9,ASRPNQGVGNTIY
-,TRBJ1-2,TRBV10-3,AIRDTGASYGYT
TRBD2,TRBJ2-2,TRBV5-1,ASSSGTSGANTGELF
-,TRBJ2-7,TRBV6-5,ASSSWDFLPSYEQY
TRBD2,TRBJ2-5,TRBV7-7,ASSLSSGGNWETQY
TRBD1,TRBJ1-2,TRBV6-6,ASSYSDRGMDGYT
TRBD1,TRBJ1-2,TRBV28,ASRTGGSSYGYT
TRBD1,TRBJ1-6,TRBV30,AWSPGQVNSPLH
-,TRBJ2-1,TRBV5-1,ASSLGLAPYSSYNEQF
-,TRBJ1-1,TRBV6-5,ASSYSGREAF
-,TRBJ2-5,TRBV9,ASSIERETQY
-,TRBJ2-1,TRBV11-2,ASSSRSRGKNEQF
-,TRBJ2-2,TRBV28,ASARGTASNTGELF
TRBD1,TRBJ1-2,TRBV28,ASSPVTGIELAPGYT
-,TRBJ2-7,TRBV30,AWTVGIYEQY
-,TRBJ1-6,TRBV7-9,ASSPTQLDNSPLH
TRBD1,TRBJ2-1,TRBV5-1,ASGPGQGGWNEQF
-,TRBJ1-5,TRBV4-1,ASSQDNRSNQPQH
TRBD1,TRBJ2-7,TRBV18,ASSPGTGYEQY
-,TRBJ1-2,TRBV2,ASSDELHYGYT
-,TRBJ2-4,TRBV4-1,ASSQVPGVIAKNIQY
-,TRBJ1-1,TRBV29-1,SAKKNQGGTEAF
-,TRBJ2-4,TRBV4-1,ASSQDSGFRDIQY
-,TRBJ2-7,TRBV5-1,ASSFDGSPGEGYEQY
-,TRBJ1-1,TRBV19,ASSMVGYEAF
-,TRBJ2-3,TRBV6-1,ASSEGPSTDTQY
TRBD1,TRBJ2-5,TRBV7-2,ASSPQTGHKETQY
-,TRBJ1-4,TRBV5-6,ASSLVAGQLNEKLF
TRBD1,TRBJ1-1,TRBV7-9,ASSSDRRNTEAF
TRBD2,TRBJ2-1,TRBV7-2,ASTPAGGDNEQF
TRBD2,TRBJ2-2,TRBV15,ATSIERGPNTGELF
TRBD2,TRBJ2-7,TRBV6-6,ASSRTSGGYEQY
-,TRBJ1-5,TRBV6-1,ASRLDLAGNQPQH
TRBD1,TRBJ2-7,TRBV7-3,ASSWAGTGSYEQY
-,TRBJ1-4,TRBV9,ASSVDGASEKLF
TRBD1,TRBJ1-6,TRBV16,ASSQSGQNPLH
-,TRBJ1-6,TRBV9,ASSRSSSYNSPLH
-,TRBJ2-5,TRBV4-3,ASSQVRGETQY
TRBD1,TRBJ2-4,TRBV5-1,ASSLVITGTGYAKNIQY
TRBD1,TRBJ2-7,TRBV6-5,ASSFRQGGRSYEQY
TRBD1,TRBJ2-5,TRBV5-1,ASSSGQAQETQY
-,TRBJ2-5,TRBV30,AWSVLNQETQY
-,TRBJ1-3,TRBV28,ASSLSPGNGNTIY
TRBD1,TRBJ2-1,TRBV11-3,ASSFPGQDPNEQF
TRBD1,TRBJ1-1,TRBV5-1,ASSFGTENTEAF
-,TRBJ1-4,TRBV7-6,ASSLRGGNEKLF
TRBD1,TRBJ1-6,TRBV9,ASSGDRGLPLH
TRBD2,TRBJ2-5,TRBV6-5,ASSYSRGGGETQY
TRBD2,TRBJ2-5,TRBV7-9,ASSLVSGGFQETQY
-,TRBJ2-3,TRBV6-5,ASSWGDLTDTQY
-,TRBJ1-5,TRBV28,ASSLLGALSNQPQH
-,TRBJ1-2,TRBV4-2,ASSQDGQGFYGYT
TRBD1,TRBJ2-3,TRBV30,AWRTGQGNTDTQY
TRBD1,TRBJ1-1,TRBV19,ASSARDRREAF